In its sample, the clone carrying this TCR beta chain was seen many times. Its antigen is as yet unknown. The record originates from a study of neurological immune-mediated disorders. Findings of the study overall: HTLV-1-associated myelopathy showed the most TCR clonal expansion; multiple sclerosis the least, below healthy controls. Sharing of CDR3 amino acid sequences among expanded clones across subjects was absent, suggesting private repertoires in all groups.

Per the germline V gene, CDR1 is LGHDT and CDR2 is YNNKEL (reference sequence). This CDR3 spans 16 amino acids. The ends were cut back, 0 bases at V and 8 bases at J, with 14 bases in the middle. 5'RACE with 10-nucleotide random UMIs generated the cDNA. In each sequencing run, over 180 million TCR-beta sequences were generated from 15-18 subjects. TCRdb called the 5' RACE reads again in MiXCR, with one record for every CDR3 protein. The data show 72,000 or so distinct CDR3 sequences, approximately 17% seen once. Sequencing was done on a sample of PBMCs. This sequence was found in a woman aged 40 to 50 in good health. The J gene is TRBJ1-6, the V gene TRBV3-1; perhaps TRBD1 as D (5 bases). The CDR3 coding sequence is TGTGCCAGCAGCCAAGATAACTTGGGGGTTCATTCACCCCTCCACTTT. Encoded protein: CASSQDNLGVHSPLHF.